Listed below are T cell receptor beta chains from one sample, sequenced in a study of shared clonotypes between healthy human individuals. The data were produced by immunoSEQ multiplex PCR, yet TCRdb's version contains in-frame clones alone and is incomplete. Of approximately 2,000,000 clones in the sample, 93% are singletons; the top ten hold more than 1.5%. Sequencing used naive CD8+ T cells from PBMCs. The origin of the receptors is a young man in good health. Some clones in this sample may be carry-over from other donors' samples. Each CDR3 is given with its conserved first and last residue. Each record gives: J gene, V gene, clone size, D gene, CDR3 DNA, CDR3 protein. A D gene is named only where the DNA matches it firmly. Rows may omit the clone size; those that give it use once, few, many or a size class.

j_gene: TRBJ2-2
v_gene: TRBV6-4
abundance: .
d_gene: .
CDR3nt: TGTGCCAGCAGTGACTCGTTTCGGGACGGAAACACCGGGGAGCTGTTTTTT
CDR3aa: CASSDSFRDGNTGELFF

j_gene: TRBJ2-3
v_gene: TRBV29-1
abundance: once
d_gene: .
CDR3nt: TGCAGCGTTGAAGGGGACACACGATCCACAGATACGCAGTATTTT
CDR3aa: CSVEGDTRSTDTQYF

j_gene: TRBJ2-3
v_gene: TRBV7-8
abundance: .
d_gene: TRBD2
CDR3nt: TGTGCCAGCAGCTCCAACAGCGGGAGCCCAGATACGCAGTATTTT
CDR3aa: CASSSNSGSPDTQYF

j_gene: TRBJ1-2
v_gene: TRBV19
abundance: .
d_gene: .
CDR3nt: TGTGCCAGCGCCAGGGATCTGGAAGACGTTGCTGGCTACACCTTC
CDR3aa: CASARDLEDVAGYTF

j_gene: TRBJ2-5
v_gene: TRBV7-6
abundance: .
d_gene: TRBD2
CDR3nt: TGTGCCAGCAGCTTAATAAGGCTAGCGGCTCAAGAGACCCAGTACTTC
CDR3aa: CASSLIRLAAQETQYF

j_gene: TRBJ2-5
v_gene: TRBV7-2
abundance: once
d_gene: .
CDR3nt: TGTGCCAGCAGCCCCGACTATGTGATGGCCCAGTACTTC
CDR3aa: CASSPDYVMAQYF

j_gene: TRBJ2-1
v_gene: TRBV6-1
abundance: .
d_gene: .
CDR3nt: TGTGCCAGTCGGGCCCCTCACGGGAATGAGCAGTTCTTC
CDR3aa: CASRAPHGNEQFF

j_gene: TRBJ2-5
v_gene: TRBV10-3
abundance: .
d_gene: .
CDR3nt: TGTGCCATCAGACAGGGACCAGAGACCCAGTACTTC
CDR3aa: CAIRQGPETQYF

j_gene: TRBJ2-3
v_gene: TRBV27
abundance: .
d_gene: .
CDR3nt: TGTGCCAGCAGTTTAGGGGACACTACAGATACGCAGTATTTT
CDR3aa: CASSLGDTTDTQYF

j_gene: TRBJ2-1
v_gene: TRBV11-2
abundance: .
d_gene: .
CDR3nt: TGTGCCAGCAGCTCCCCGGGGAAGGCCTACAATGAGCAGTTCTTC
CDR3aa: CASSSPGKAYNEQFF

j_gene: TRBJ2-5
v_gene: TRBV5-4
abundance: .
d_gene: .
CDR3nt: TGTGCCAGCAGCGGGAGAACGGCACAAGAGACCCAGTACTTC
CDR3aa: CASSGRTAQETQYF

j_gene: TRBJ1-4
v_gene: TRBV27
abundance: .
d_gene: .
CDR3nt: TGTGCCAGCAGTCAAGTGGTTTCTAATAATGAAAAACTGTTTTTT
CDR3aa: CASSQVVSNNEKLFF

j_gene: TRBJ2-2
v_gene: TRBV18
abundance: few
d_gene: TRBD1
CDR3nt: TGTGCCAGCTCAACGACGAGGGGGCACGGCGGGGAGCTGTTTTTT
CDR3aa: CASSTTRGHGGELFF

j_gene: TRBJ2-3
v_gene: TRBV5-6
abundance: .
d_gene: .
CDR3nt: TGTGCCAGCAGCTTGGGGGGTCTCCCAGATACGCAGTATTTT
CDR3aa: CASSLGGLPDTQYF

j_gene: TRBJ1-1
v_gene: TRBV7-2
abundance: .
d_gene: .
CDR3nt: TGTGCCAGCAGCCCTAAGCACCCGAACACTGAAGCTTTCTTT
CDR3aa: CASSPKHPNTEAFF

j_gene: TRBJ2-1
v_gene: TRBV28
abundance: .
d_gene: .
CDR3nt: TGTGCCAGCAGTTCCGGGACCACCTCCTACAATGAGCAGTTCTTC
CDR3aa: CASSSGTTSYNEQFF

j_gene: TRBJ1-1
v_gene: TRBV5-4
abundance: .
d_gene: TRBD1
CDR3nt: TGTGCCAGCAGCGCCGGACAGGGATTGAACACTGAAGCTTTCTTT
CDR3aa: CASSAGQGLNTEAFF